Detailed here is one T cell receptor beta chain. The CDR3 is made up of 17 amino acids. Trimming took 6 bases from V and 1 from J; bases not matched to a gene: 9. Per germline, CDR1 SNHLY and CDR2 FYNNEI. The sample is drawn from a study of blood T cell repertoires in COVID-19. Study details: Specimens from acute and convalescent COVID-19 originated in the United States, Italy and Spain. Nucleic acid was either cDNA or gDNA, and it came from T cells, B-cell-depleted T cells, or PBMCs.

In the authors' workflow: It was from reference gene primer amplification that nucleated cell counts were estimated. The protocol was immunoSEQ multiplex PCR, while the TCRdb copy is restricted to in-frame clones and leaves out a portion. V, J and clone size were drawn from that table, and D and trimming were deduced from the DNA. The sample contains about 140,000 clones, about 80% of which appear only once. The clonotype originates from a human donor in a cohort sampled during active COVID-19. Sequenced material: peripheral blood. V is TRBV2 and J is TRBJ2-1; 10 bases fit TRBD1. For the CDR3, the DNA is TGTGCCAGCAGGGACGTTGGGACAGGGGTGTCCTACAATGAGCAGTTCTTC. It specifies CASRDVGTGVSYNEQFF.